Each of the 6 T cell receptor beta chains below was sequenced from the same sample in a study of blood T cell repertoires in COVID-19. Some clones are missing from TCRdb's copy, which holds only in-frame ones; the method was immunoSEQ multiplex PCR. The sample lists more than 250,000 clones, approximately 88% occurring once. The source material was PBMCs or T cells enriched from blood (not recorded which). The receptors shown here come from a middle-aged woman who had recovered from COVID-19.

The chain joins TRBV7-3 to TRBJ2-1; no clear D gene. The CDR3 totals 14 residues. Germline loops: CDR1 SGHTA, CDR2 FQGTGA. The V gene lost 1 base and the J gene lost 8 bases, with 12 bases spanning the gap. The CDR3 here is CASSLRGTLDEQFF. The DNA of the CDR3 is TGTGCCAGCAGCTTAAGAGGCACACTGGATGAGCAGTTCTTC.

The chain carries TRBV3-1 (or the pseudogene TRBV3-2) and TRBJ1-2; D unresolved. The CDR3 spans 14 residues. Germline-derived CDR1 and CDR2 are LGHDT and YNNKEL (reference sequence). V lost 1 base and J lost 8, with 14 bases in between. The CDR3 sequence: CASSQVGGRGGYTF. The CDR3 DNA sequence: TGTGCCAGCAGCCAAGTGGGAGGGCGCGGAGGCTACACCTTC.

This chain connects TRBV12-3 or TRBV12-4 to TRBJ2-4; 7 nucleotides match TRBD1. V lost 6 bases to trimming and J lost 8 bases; unmatched junction nucleotides: 7. The CDR3 has 13 amino acids. DNA of the CDR3: TGTGCCAGCAGGCGACAGGGTGGAGACATTCAGTACTTC. It yields the protein CASRRQGGDIQYF.

The V call is TRBV15, the J call TRBJ2-5, with 10 bases lining up with TRBD1. The CDR3 covers 19 residues. The germline gives CDR1 LNHNV, CDR2 YYDKDF (reference sequence). V was pared by 0 bases and J by 5 bases, with 15 bases of the junction left unmatched. The CDR3 protein is CATSRDYRRGQGVLETQYF. Written as DNA, the CDR3 is TGTGCCACCAGCAGAGATTATCGCCGAGGACAGGGGGTTTTGGAGACCCAGTACTTC.

This clone occurred once. The chain couples TRBV5-5 to TRBJ1-1, with D possibly matching TRBD1 (5 bases). This CDR3 contains 15 residues. Trimming pared 2 bases from V and 7 bases from J, leaving 18 bases between. The germline V gene has CDR1 SGHKS and CDR2 YYEKEE (reference sequence). The CDR3: CASSFLTDPGGEAFF. CDR3 in DNA: TGTGCCAGCAGCTTCCTGACAGACCCGGGCGGTGAAGCTTTCTTT.

The rearrangement joins TRBV24-1 to TRBJ2-3, with TRBD2 as a possible D gene (5 bases). Germline CDR1 reads KGHDR; CDR2 reads SFDVKD. The CDR3 has 16 residues. Trimming cost V 7 bases and J 4 bases, with 20 bases left between them. The CDR3 region is CATSQPLPGVPDTQYF. The CDR3 DNA follows: TGTGCCACCAGCCAACCCCTCCCCGGGGTCCCAGATACGCAGTATTTT.